This is a list of T cell receptor beta chains from one sample in a study of OX40 agonist ivuxolimab in advanced cancers. Assay used: immunoSEQ multiplex PCR; TCRdb lists only in-frame clones, some missing. The sample gives 81,000 or so clones, around 89% of which show up once; around 0.5% is in the top ten. The sequenced sample was CD4+ or CD8+ T cells sorted from blood, obtained in a trial of the OX40 agonist ivuxolimab. The receptors stem from an adult with an advanced solid tumor such as melanoma, head and neck, liver or kidney cancer. The conserved cysteine and the conserved F or W are not part of the CDR3 here. The order of the fields is J gene, V gene, CDR3 protein.

TRBJ2-7	TRBV7-9	ASSGQVPYEQY
TRBJ2-6	TRBV5-1	ASSLDPGTNVLT
TRBJ2-2	TRBV2	ASSSDGDTGELF
TRBJ1-1	TRBV6-6	ASSDRMNTEAF
TRBJ1-4	TRBV7-6	ASSLGGGLANEKLF
TRBJ1-1	TRBV29-1	SVGFPNTEAF
TRBJ1-3	TRBV5-8	ASSLGGHDGNTIY
TRBJ1-5	TRBV5-1	ASSLGPDQPQH
TRBJ2-5	TRBV9	ASSVGSGHRETQY
TRBJ2-3	TRBV19	ASRASRGRWMQY
TRBJ2-7	TRBV4-1	ASSPGGTVSYEQY
TRBJ1-1	TRBV6-5	ASSSGQGALTEAF
TRBJ1-2	TRBV19	ASTGTWYGYT
TRBJ2-1	TRBV29-1	SVEDYQAANEQF
TRBJ2-7	TRBV9	ASSVGRGAYEQY
TRBJ1-2	TRBV11-2	ASSHLGQGHYGYT
TRBJ2-2	TRBV29-1	SVSGTSDTGELF
TRBJ2-3	TRBV7-9	ASSLLDQYRNTQY
TRBJ1-4	TRBV7-2	ASSLTPNEKLF
TRBJ1-2	TRBV7-9	ASSLSTGGYT
TRBJ2-3	TRBV5-5	ASSFQVGGRIDTQY
TRBJ1-5	TRBV2	ASSEGWALGNQPQH
TRBJ1-2	TRBV18	ASSPGILWTVVEYGYT
TRBJ1-3	TRBV7-6	ASSLNPATAGTSSGNTIY
TRBJ1-2	TRBV5-5	ASSTGTARAPRGYT
TRBJ2-7	TRBV9	ASSPGGDSPGEQY
TRBJ1-2	TRBV5-5	ASSLASLNYGYT
TRBJ2-1	TRBV29-1	SVEIAGGDEQF
TRBJ2-7	TRBV6-5	ASSPRIGQGKF
TRBJ2-2	TRBV5-1	ASSLGPGGPIAGELF
TRBJ1-2	TRBV12-5	ASEDAGRYGYT
TRBJ2-5	TRBV7-2	ASSLSLGETQY
TRBJ2-1	TRBV7-2	ASRGGGGDNEQF
TRBJ1-1	TRBV25-1	ASSEGVWTEAF
TRBJ1-5	TRBV10-3	AISESGVSSQPQH
TRBJ2-5	TRBV18	ASSRGSYQETQY
TRBJ1-1	TRBV5-1	ASSLEGRAGTEAF
TRBJ1-1	TRBV6-5	ASSYSIAGTAF
TRBJ1-3	TRBV7-6	ASSAQGQFSGNTIY
TRBJ2-7	TRBV5-1	ASSLAGGAYEQY
TRBJ2-3	TRBV12-5	ASGMSWPGSQY
TRBJ2-4	TRBV5-6	ASSSTGGLAKNIQY
TRBJ2-1	TRBV28	ASSLHRGGYNEQF
TRBJ2-3	TRBV7-2	ASRLVGGTDTQY
TRBJ2-2	TRBV27	ASSLGTGELF
TRBJ1-2	TRBV9	ASSVDHRGGTYGYT
TRBJ2-6	TRBV5-1	ASSLGAASGANVLT